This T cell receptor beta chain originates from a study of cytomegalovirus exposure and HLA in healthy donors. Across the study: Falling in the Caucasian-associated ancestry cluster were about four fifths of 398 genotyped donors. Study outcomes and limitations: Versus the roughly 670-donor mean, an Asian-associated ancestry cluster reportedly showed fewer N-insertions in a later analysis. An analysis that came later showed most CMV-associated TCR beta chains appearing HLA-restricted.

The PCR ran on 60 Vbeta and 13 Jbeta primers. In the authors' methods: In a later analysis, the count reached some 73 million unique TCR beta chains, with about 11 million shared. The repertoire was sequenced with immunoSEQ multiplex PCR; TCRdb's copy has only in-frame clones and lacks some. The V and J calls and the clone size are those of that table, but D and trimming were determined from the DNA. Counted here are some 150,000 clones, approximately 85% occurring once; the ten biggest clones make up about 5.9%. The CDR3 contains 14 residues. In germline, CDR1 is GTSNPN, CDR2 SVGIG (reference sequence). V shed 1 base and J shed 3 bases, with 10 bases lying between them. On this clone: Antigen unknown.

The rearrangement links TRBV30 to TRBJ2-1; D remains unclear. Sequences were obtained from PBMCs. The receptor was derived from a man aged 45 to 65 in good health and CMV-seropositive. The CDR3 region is CAWSGLRLYNEQFF. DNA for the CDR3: TGTGCCTGGAGTGGTCTGAGACTCTACAATGAGCAGTTCTTC.